What follows are 10 T cell receptor beta chains derived from one specimen sequenced in a study of T cells in Graves' hyperthyroidism and ophthalmopathy. The TCR beta CDR3 regions underwent amplification using RNA transcripts as the source. First-round RT-PCR of the TCR CDR3 relied on the HTBI primer set. TCRdb recomputed calls from the multiplex PCR reads with MiXCR, one row per CDR3 protein. Among 450,000 to 700,000 distinct CDR3 sequences, about half were seen once, and the ten largest hold under 20%. Sequences were obtained from peripheral blood or thyroid tissue (not recorded which). The receptors were sampled from an adult woman with Graves' disease, either hyperthyroidism or ophthalmopathy (not recorded which).

The rearrangement links TRBV2 to TRBJ2-2; D possibly matches TRBD1 or TRBD2 (5 bases each). Germline-derived CDR1 and CDR2 are SNHLY and FYNNEI. The V gene lost 7 bases and the J gene lost 3 bases, with 21 bases spanning the gap. The CDR3 has 17 residues. The CDR3 reads CASTLPGTSGYTGELFF. In nucleotides, the CDR3 is TGTGCCAGCACCCTTCCCGGGACGTCTGGCTACACCGGGGAGCTGTTTTTT.

CDR3 residues: CATSSMAGADSYEQYF. CDR3 in DNA: TGTGCCACCAGCAGTATGGCCGGGGCCGACTCCTACGAGCAGTACTTC. The chain combines TRBV15 with TRBJ2-7; the D gene could be TRBD1 or TRBD2 (5 bases each). This CDR3 contains 16 residues. Trimming removed 3 bases from V and 0 bases from J, with 15 bases in between. CDR1 LNHNV and CDR2 YYDKDF come from the germline V gene (reference sequence).

This rearrangement joins TRBV29-1 to TRBJ2-7; D is tentatively TRBD1 or TRBD2 (5 bases each). V shed 2 bases and J shed 0 bases, with 11 bases lying between them. Per the germline V gene, CDR1 is SQVTM and CDR2 is ANQGSEA. CDR3 length: 14 residues. CDR3 amino acids: CSVESEGSSYEQYF. The CDR3, as DNA: TGCAGCGTTGAATCCGAGGGGAGCTCCTACGAGCAGTACTTC.

This rearrangement joins TRBV2 to TRBJ1-6, with 7 bases lining up with TRBD1. This CDR3 region has 16 residues. Germline V CDR1 and CDR2: SNHLY, FYNNEI. With 3 bases clipped from V and 4 bases from J, the junction kept 6 bases outside the gene matches. CDR3 sequence reads: CASSDASGQYNSPLHF. The CDR3 DNA is TGTGCCAGCAGTGACGCCTCGGGACAGTATAATTCACCCCTCCACTTT.

Points on this clonotype: Here the CDR3 omits its conserved ending phenylalanine or tryptophan, so a read error is the likely source. The chain links TRBV18 to TRBJ1-2; D is possibly TRBD1 (6 bases). The CDR3 contains 15 residues. Germline CDR1 and CDR2: KGHSH and LQKENI. Trimming took 4 bases from V and 4 from J, leaving 16 bases between them. In DNA form, the CDR3 reads TGTGCCAGCTCACAGGCAGGGGCAGACGGCTATGGCTACACCCTC. Translated, it gives CASSQAGADGYGYTL.

J is TRBJ2-5 and V is TRBV6-1; 14 bases match TRBD2. CDR1 and CDR2 from the germline V gene are MNHNS and SASEGT. With V trimmed by 8 bases and J by 5 bases, 13 bases remained unmatched. The CDR3 sequence is 17 residues long. In nucleotides, the CDR3 is TGTGCCAGCGCTCCCGGGGGACTAGCGGGAGCAAGGGAGACCCAGTACTTC. Its translation: CASAPGGLAGARETQYF.

For this clonotype: At one end, the junction sequence differs from germline, possibly due to a read error. V usage is TRBV15 and J usage is TRBJ2-7, with 9 bases matching TRBD1. CDR1 and CDR2 (germline): LNHNV, YYDKDF (reference sequence). The CDR3 has 15 residues. The CDR3 nucleotides read TGTGCCACCTGCAGTGCTCGAGGGACAGGGTACGAGCAGTACTTC. Protein product: CATCSARGTGYEQYF.

The chain has TRBV24-1 and TRBJ1-5; 8 nucleotides match TRBD1. Germline CDR1 is KGHDR and CDR2 is SFDVKD. There are 13 residues in the CDR3. Losses at the gene ends were 10 bases for V and 9 bases for J; bases not matched to a gene: 10. The CDR3 nucleotides are TGTGCCACATGGACAGGGTGGCCGGGGCCCCAGCATTTT. Translating gives CATWTGWPGPQHF.

As concerns this clonotype: Sequence at one end of the junction differs from germline and may be a read error. The chain has TRBV7-7 and TRBJ2-5, with D maybe TRBD2 (5 bases). The CDR3 has 15 residues. In germline, CDR1 is SSHAT, CDR2 FNYEAQ (reference sequence). The CDR3 reads CATSGNEAPQETQYF. CDR3 bases: TGTGCCACCAGCGGAAATGAAGCGCCGCAAGAGACCCAGTACTTC.

This clonotype was counted ten times or more. This chain joins TRBV15 and TRBJ1-6; D is ambiguous. Looked up from germline, CDR1 is LNHNV and CDR2 is YYDKDF (reference sequence). Between the trimmed V and J ends, which lost 3 bases and 6 bases, there was a span of 12 bases. The CDR3 length is 15 residues. The CDR3 DNA sequence: TGTGCCACCAGCAGTGCAAGGGCAATTAATTCACCCCTCCACTTT. It codes for CATSSARAINSPLHF.